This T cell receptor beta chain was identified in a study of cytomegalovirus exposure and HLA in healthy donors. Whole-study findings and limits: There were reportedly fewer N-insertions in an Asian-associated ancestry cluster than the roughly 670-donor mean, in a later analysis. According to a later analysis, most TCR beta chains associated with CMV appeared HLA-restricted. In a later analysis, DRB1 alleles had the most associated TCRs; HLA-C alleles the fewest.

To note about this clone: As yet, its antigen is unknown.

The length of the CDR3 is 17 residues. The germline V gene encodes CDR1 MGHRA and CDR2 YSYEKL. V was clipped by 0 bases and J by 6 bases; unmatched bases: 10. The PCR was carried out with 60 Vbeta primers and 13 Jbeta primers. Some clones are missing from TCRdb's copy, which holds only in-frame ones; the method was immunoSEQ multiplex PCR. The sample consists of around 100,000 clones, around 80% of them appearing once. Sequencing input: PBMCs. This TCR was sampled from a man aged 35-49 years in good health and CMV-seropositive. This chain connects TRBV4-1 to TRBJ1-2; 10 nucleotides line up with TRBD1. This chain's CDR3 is CASSQDEGTGAGNGYTF. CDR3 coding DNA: TGCGCCAGCAGCCAAGATGAGGGGACAGGGGCGGGTAATGGCTACACCTTC.